This T cell receptor beta chain came from a study of blood T cell repertoires in COVID-19. Germline CDR1 and CDR2: KGHDR and SFDVKD. The CDR3 spans 16 residues. V lost 3 bases to trimming and J lost 3 bases; unmatched junction nucleotides: 4. Profiling relied on immunoSEQ multiplex PCR, and the TCRdb table lists in-frame clones only, not all of them. The profile shows over 90,000 clones, about 78% of them singletons. Specimen: peripheral blood. The V call is TRBV24-1, the J call TRBJ2-1; 10 nucleotides match TRBD1. The TCR comes from a man aged 55 to 70 with active or convalescent COVID-19. For the CDR3, the DNA is TGTGCCACCAGTGATCTCCGGGACAGGGGCTACAATGAGCAGTTCTTC. Protein sequence: CATSDLRDRGYNEQFF.